These T cell receptor beta chains were read from a single sample in a study of CXCR4 blockade with PD-1 therapy in pancreatic cancer. The method was immunoSEQ multiplex PCR; TCRdb's version includes in-frame clones alone and lacks a portion of them. The sample records approximately 5,200 clones, around 50% being singletons. Material: tumor tissue. All receptors derive from a human donor with pancreatic ductal adenocarcinoma. The conserved cysteine and the conserved F or W are not part of the CDR3 here.

v_gene,CDR3aa
TRBV27,ASSRDRVKTQY
TRBV18,ASSETSGTYNEQF
TRBV19,ASSIVADRDYGYT
TRBV6-8,AISPDSSQETQY
TRBV7-4,ASSLGDGNIQY
TRBV11-3,ASSSGRAGVNTGELF
TRBV11-3,ASSVPGQGSGANVLT
TRBV18,ASSRTWTVDTEAF
TRBV9,ASTAGGTYEQY
TRBV30,AWSRQGGETQY
TRBV28,ASSLFDRSGEQY
TRBV30,AWSPIRLEKLF
TRBV15,ATSRWAGGQETQY
TRBV19,ASSPPGGVSYEQY
TRBV28,ASRRLASSNTGELF
TRBV30,AWSVVGVTDTQY
TRBV18,ASSLSEAAYEQY
TRBV18,ASSPGAETEAF
TRBV11-3,ASSLGTGKETQY
TRBV18,ASSPRQGKPSGATYEQY
TRBV4-1,ASSPRGTGELF
TRBV6-8,ASSDRQGVGANVLT
TRBV19,ASQDRLNTEAF
TRBV18,ASSPEMLGQGAREQY
TRBV5-1,ASSFRGTSGRYEYEQY
TRBV25-1,ASSESGVKAYEQY
TRBV30,TWSVGELVETQY
TRBV6-8,ASTNSGFGYT
TRBV18,ASSLRPTGELF
TRBV28,ASSHTHDGVEQF
TRBV1,ASSLGLAGHNEQF
TRBV6-4,ASSDRGAGELF
TRBV19,ASSNPRASGFTGELF
TRBV4-1,ASSQQQNTEAF
TRBV6-7,ASSGGRGETQY
TRBV11-3,ASSLVRGRNTEAF
TRBV28,ASRTGTAPYGYT
TRBV19,ASTDTGVYYGYT
TRBV10-1,ARKKDRENSPLH
TRBV30,AWSSLTSWGTQY
TRBV11-3,ASSPTLASNEQF
TRBV11-3,ASSLTDINTEAF
TRBV19,ASSVDKDTEAF
TRBV18,ASSRGKSGNTIY
TRBV25-1,ASSDGQGALGYT
TRBV11-3,ASSLMRQGVGAF
TRBV19,ASNLGLAGNYEQY
TRBV19,ASSIRQGKPSGANVLT